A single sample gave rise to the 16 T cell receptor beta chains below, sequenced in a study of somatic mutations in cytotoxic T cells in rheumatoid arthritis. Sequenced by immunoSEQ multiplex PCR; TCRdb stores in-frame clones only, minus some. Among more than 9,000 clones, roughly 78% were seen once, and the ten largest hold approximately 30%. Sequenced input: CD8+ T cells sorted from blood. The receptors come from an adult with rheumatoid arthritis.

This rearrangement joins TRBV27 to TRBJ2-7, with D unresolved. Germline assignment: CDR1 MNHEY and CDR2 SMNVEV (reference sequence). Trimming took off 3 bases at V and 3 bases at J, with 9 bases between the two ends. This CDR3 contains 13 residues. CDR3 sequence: CASSFSLYYEQYF. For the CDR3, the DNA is TGTGCCAGCAGTTTCTCACTCTACTACGAGCAGTACTTC.

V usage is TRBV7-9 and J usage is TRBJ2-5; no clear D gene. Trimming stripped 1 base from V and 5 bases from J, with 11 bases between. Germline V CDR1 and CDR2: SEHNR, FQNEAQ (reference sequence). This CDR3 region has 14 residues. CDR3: CASSLVATWETQYF. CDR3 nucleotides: TGTGCCAGCAGCTTAGTTGCCACCTGGGAGACCCAGTACTTC.

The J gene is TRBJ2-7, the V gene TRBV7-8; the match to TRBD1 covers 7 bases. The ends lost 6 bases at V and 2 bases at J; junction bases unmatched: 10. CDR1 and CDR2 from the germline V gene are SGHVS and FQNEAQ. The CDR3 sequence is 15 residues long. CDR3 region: CASSSRGINTYEQYF. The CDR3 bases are TGTGCCAGCAGTTCCAGGGGGATCAATACCTACGAGCAGTACTTC.

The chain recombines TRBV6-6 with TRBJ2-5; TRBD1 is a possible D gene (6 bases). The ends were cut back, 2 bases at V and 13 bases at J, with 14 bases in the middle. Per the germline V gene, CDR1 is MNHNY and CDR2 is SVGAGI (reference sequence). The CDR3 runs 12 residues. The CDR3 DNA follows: TGTGCCAGCAGTTACCTTGGGGACAATCTGTACTTC. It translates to CASSYLGDNLYF.

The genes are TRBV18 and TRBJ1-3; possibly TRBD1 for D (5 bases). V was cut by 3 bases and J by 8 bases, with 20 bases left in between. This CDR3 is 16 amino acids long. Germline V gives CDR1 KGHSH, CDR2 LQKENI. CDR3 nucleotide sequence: TGTGCCAGCTCACCCCTCCAGGGCGGTGCGGGAGACACCATATATTTT. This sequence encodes CASSPLQGGAGDTIYF.

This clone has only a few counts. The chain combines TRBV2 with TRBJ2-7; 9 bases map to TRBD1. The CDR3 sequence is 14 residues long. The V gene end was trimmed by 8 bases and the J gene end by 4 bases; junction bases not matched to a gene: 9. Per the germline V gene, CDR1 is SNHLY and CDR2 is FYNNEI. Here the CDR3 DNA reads TGTGCCAGCCTAACCGGGACAGGGACTTACGAGCAGTACTTC. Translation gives CASLTGTGTYEQYF.

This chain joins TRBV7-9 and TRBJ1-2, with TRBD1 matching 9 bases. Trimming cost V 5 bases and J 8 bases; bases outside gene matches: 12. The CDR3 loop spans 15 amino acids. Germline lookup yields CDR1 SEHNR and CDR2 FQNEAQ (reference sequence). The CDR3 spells CASSLGQGIPEGYTF. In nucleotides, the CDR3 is TGTGCCAGCAGCCTTGGACAGGGGATACCGGAGGGCTACACCTTC.

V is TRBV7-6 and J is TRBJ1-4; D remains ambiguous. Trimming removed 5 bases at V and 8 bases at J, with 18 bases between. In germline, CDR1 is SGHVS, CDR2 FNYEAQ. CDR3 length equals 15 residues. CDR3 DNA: TGTGCCAGCAGCCTCCGGGAAGGGCGAGGGGAAAAACTGTTTTTT. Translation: CASSLREGRGEKLFF.

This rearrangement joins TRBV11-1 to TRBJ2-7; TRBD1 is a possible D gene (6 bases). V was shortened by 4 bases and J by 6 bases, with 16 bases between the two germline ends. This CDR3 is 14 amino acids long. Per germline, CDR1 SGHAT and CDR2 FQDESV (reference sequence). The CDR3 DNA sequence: TGTGCCAGCAGCTCTGAGGGGGTGCTCGTCGAGCAGTACTTC. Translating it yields CASSSEGVLVEQYF.

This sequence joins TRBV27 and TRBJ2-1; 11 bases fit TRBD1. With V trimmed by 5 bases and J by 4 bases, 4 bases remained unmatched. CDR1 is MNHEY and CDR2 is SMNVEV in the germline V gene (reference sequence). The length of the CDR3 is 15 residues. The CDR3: CASSAGTGGYNEQFF. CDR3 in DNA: TGTGCCAGCAGTGCCGGGACAGGGGGGTACAATGAGCAGTTCTTC.

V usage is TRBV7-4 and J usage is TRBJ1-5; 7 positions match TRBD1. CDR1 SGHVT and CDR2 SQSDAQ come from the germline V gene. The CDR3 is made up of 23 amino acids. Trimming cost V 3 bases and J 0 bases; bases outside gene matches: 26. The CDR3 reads CASSFFSLRGRTVEPYSNQPQHF. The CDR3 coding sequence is TGTGCCAGCAGCTTTTTTTCACTAAGGGGGCGGACAGTGGAACCTTATAGCAATCAGCCCCAGCATTTT.

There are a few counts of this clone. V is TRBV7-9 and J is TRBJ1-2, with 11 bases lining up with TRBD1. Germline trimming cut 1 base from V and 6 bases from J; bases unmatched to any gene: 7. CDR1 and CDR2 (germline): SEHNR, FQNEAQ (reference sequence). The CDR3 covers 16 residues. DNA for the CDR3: TGTGCCAGCAGCTTAGGGTCCCGGACAGGGGGCAATGGCTACACCTTC. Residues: CASSLGSRTGGNGYTF.

The CDR3 nucleotides are TGCGCCAGCAGCTTCCGGACAGGGGAAGTCGGCTACACCTTC. Its protein product is CASSFRTGEVGYTF. The chain joins TRBV4-3 to TRBJ1-2; 9 nucleotides match TRBD1. The CDR3 covers 14 residues. Germline values: CDR1 LGHNA, CDR2 YSLEER. Trimming at V came to 5 bases and at J to 8 bases, leaving 9 bases not matched to a gene.

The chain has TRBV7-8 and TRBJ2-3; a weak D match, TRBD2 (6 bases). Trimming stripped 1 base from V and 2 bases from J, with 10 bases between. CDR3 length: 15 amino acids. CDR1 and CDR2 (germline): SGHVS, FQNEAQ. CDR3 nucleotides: TGTGCCAGCAGCTTAGTAGGCGGGGTCACAGATACGCAGTATTTT. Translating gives CASSLVGGVTDTQYF. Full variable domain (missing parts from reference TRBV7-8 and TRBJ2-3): GAGVSQSPRYKVAKRGQDVALRCDPISGHVSLFWYQQALGQGPEFLTYFQNEAQLDKSGLPSDRFFAERPEGSVSTLKIQRTQQEDSAVYLCASSLVGGVTDTQYFGPGTRLTVL.

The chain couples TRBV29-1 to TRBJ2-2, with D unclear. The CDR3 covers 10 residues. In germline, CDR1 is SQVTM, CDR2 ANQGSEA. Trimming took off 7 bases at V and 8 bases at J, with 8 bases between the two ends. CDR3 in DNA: TGCAGCGCTCTCGGAGGGGAGCTGTTTTTT. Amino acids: CSALGGELFF.

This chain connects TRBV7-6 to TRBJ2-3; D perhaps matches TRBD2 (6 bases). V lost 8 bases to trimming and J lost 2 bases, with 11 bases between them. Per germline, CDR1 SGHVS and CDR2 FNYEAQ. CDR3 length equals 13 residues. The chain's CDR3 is CASSRLVTDTQYF. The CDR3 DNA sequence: TGTGCCAGCTCTCGACTAGTCACAGATACGCAGTATTTT. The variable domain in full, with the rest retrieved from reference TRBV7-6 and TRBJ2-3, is GAGVSQSPRYKVTKRGQDVALRCDPISGHVSLYWYRQALGQGPEFLTYFNYEAQQDKSGLPNDRFSAERPEGSISTLTIQRTEQRDSAMYRCASSRLVTDTQYFGPGTRLTVL.